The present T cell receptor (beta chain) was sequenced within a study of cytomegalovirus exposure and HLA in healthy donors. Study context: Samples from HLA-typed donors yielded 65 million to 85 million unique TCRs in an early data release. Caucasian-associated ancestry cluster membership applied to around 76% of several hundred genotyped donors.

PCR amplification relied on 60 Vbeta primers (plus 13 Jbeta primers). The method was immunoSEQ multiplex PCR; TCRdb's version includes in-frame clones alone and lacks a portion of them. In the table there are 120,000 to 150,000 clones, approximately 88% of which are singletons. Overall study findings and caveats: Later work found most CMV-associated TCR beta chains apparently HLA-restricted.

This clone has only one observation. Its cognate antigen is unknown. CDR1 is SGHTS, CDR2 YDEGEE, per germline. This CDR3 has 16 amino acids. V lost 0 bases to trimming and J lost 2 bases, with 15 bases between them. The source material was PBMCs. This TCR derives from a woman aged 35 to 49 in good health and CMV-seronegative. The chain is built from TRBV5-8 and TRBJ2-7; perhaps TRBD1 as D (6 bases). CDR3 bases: TGTGCCAGCAGCTTGGTAATATGGACAGAGACCTACGAGCAGTACTTC. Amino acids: CASSLVIWTETYEQYF. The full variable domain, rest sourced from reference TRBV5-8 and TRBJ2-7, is EAGVTQSPTHLIKTRGQQATLRCSPISGHTSVYWYQQALGLGLQFLLWYDEGEERNRGNFPPRFSGRQFPNYSSELNVNALELEDSALYLCASSLVIWTETYEQYFGPGTRLTVT.